The 30 T cell receptor beta chains given below trace back to one sample, sequenced in a study of blood T cell repertoires in COVID-19. Repertoires were generated with immunoSEQ multiplex PCR, while TCRdb's copy carries only in-frame clones and drops some. Seen here are tens of thousands of clones, more than 60% observed once, and the top ten hold 10% to 12%. Sequenced material: peripheral blood. These TCRs come from a man in his 70s with acute or convalescent COVID-19.

This clone occurred once. The genes are TRBV6-6 and TRBJ2-1, with 7 bases identical to TRBD2. The CDR3 is 16 residues long. CDR1 and CDR2 from the germline V gene are MNHNY and SVGAGI (reference sequence). V lost 0 bases and J lost 0; bases outside the gene matches: 2. The CDR3, as DNA: TGTGCCAGCAGTTACTCTCCGGGGGGCTCCTACAATGAGCAGTTCTTC. It encodes CASSYSPGGSYNEQFF.

The chain links TRBV6-6 to TRBJ1-1; D is uncertain. The V gene lost 0 bases and the J gene lost 2 bases, with 7 bases spanning the gap. Germline V gene sequence: CDR1 MNHNY, CDR2 SVGAGI (reference sequence). This CDR3 region has 14 residues. CDR3 nucleotide sequence: TGTGCCAGCAGTTACTCCACAGATAACACTGAAGCTTTCTTT. Translation: CASSYSTDNTEAFF.

The chain employs TRBV5-4 and TRBJ2-3; 9 bases match TRBD1. Losses at the gene ends were 0 bases for V and 3 bases for J; bases not matched to a gene: 2. The CDR3 runs 15 residues. Germline CDR1 reads SGHNT; CDR2 reads YYREEE (reference sequence). The CDR3, as DNA: TGTGCCAGCAGCTTGGACAGGGGGCGAACAGATACGCAGTATTTT. Translated: CASSLDRGRTDTQYF.

V and J are TRBV3-1 (or the pseudogene TRBV3-2) and TRBJ2-2; 10 bases are a match to TRBD2. The CDR3 consists of 19 residues. J was trimmed by 0 bases and V by 1 base; bases with no gene match: 8. Germline-derived CDR1 and CDR2 are LGHDT and YNNKEL (reference sequence). The CDR3 sequence is CASSQVVIAGGPNTGELFF. CDR3 DNA: TGTGCCAGCAGCCAAGTCGTAATAGCGGGGGGCCCGAACACCGGGGAGCTGTTTTTT.

This clone was observed a handful of times. The chain is built from TRBV3-1 (or the pseudogene TRBV3-2) and TRBJ2-2; 9 nucleotides align to TRBD1. The V segment lost 1 base and the J segment 4 bases; nucleotides outside the gene matches: 1. CDR1 is LGHDT, CDR2 YNNKEL, per germline (reference sequence). This CDR3 is built from 15 residues. The CDR3 region is CASSQGGQGTGELFF. DNA of the CDR3: TGTGCCAGCAGCCAAGGGGGACAGGGCACCGGGGAGCTGTTTTTT.

This rearrangement joins TRBV29-1 to TRBJ2-3, with 10 bases identical to TRBD2. With 8 bases clipped from V and 4 bases from J, the junction kept 15 bases outside the gene matches. Germline V gene sequence: CDR1 SQVTM, CDR2 ANQGSEA. The CDR3 totals 16 residues. CDR3 sequence reads: CSSSHGQRGGSDTQYF. The DNA for the CDR3 is TGCAGCTCGTCACACGGCCAGCGGGGGGGTTCAGATACGCAGTATTTT.

The V call is TRBV18, the J call TRBJ2-3; 10 bases line up with TRBD2. Trimming removed 0 bases from V and 4 bases from J; junction bases left unmatched: 4. Germline CDR1 reads KGHSH; CDR2 reads LQKENI. CDR3 length equals 16 residues. The CDR3 protein is CASSPPASGGSDTQYF. The CDR3 coding sequence is TGTGCCAGCTCACCACCGGCTAGCGGGGGTTCAGATACGCAGTATTTT.

The table lists this clone with a count of one. This chain links TRBV7-2 with TRBJ2-2; 11 bases match TRBD1. The germline CDR1 and CDR2 sequences are SGHTA and FQGNSA. The CDR3 consists of 17 residues. Trimming took 5 bases from V and 4 from J; bases not matched to a gene: 9. The CDR3 protein is CASSQGQGGLGTGELFF. In DNA form, the CDR3 reads TGTGCCAGCAGCCAGGGACAGGGGGGTCTGGGCACCGGGGAGCTGTTTTTT.

This clone was detected only once. The rearrangement joins TRBV5-4 to TRBJ1-2, with D unclear. The CDR3 has 14 residues. Germline assignment: CDR1 SGHNT and CDR2 YYREEE (reference sequence). The V and J ends lost 2 bases and 2 bases respectively, with 10 bases between them. The CDR3, as DNA: TGTGCCAGCAGCTTTGGAGCCACGAACTATGGCTACACCTTC. Residues: CASSFGATNYGYTF.

The chain employs TRBV11-1 and TRBJ2-1, with 7 positions matching TRBD1. CDR3 length equals 15 residues. CDR1 is SGHAT and CDR2 is FQDESV in the germline V gene (reference sequence). V gave up 5 bases and J gave up 3 bases; unmatched junction bases: 7. The CDR3 region has the DNA TGTGCCAGCAGCCCTGACAGGGTTGGCTACAATGAGCAGTTCTTC. Translating it yields CASSPDRVGYNEQFF.

The chain employs TRBV2 and TRBJ1-1, with TRBD1 matching 7 bases. The junction had 5 bases not matched to a gene; V was cut back by 9 bases and J by 1 base. The CDR3 contains 13 residues. CDR1 and CDR2 from the germline V gene are SNHLY and FYNNEI. CDR3 sequence reads: CASSGQSNTEAFF. The CDR3 DNA sequence: TGTGCCAGTTCGGGACAGTCGAACACTGAAGCTTTCTTT.

This clone occurred a few times. The V and J genes are TRBV15 and TRBJ2-1, with a possible D match to TRBD1 (6 bases). V was cut by 4 bases and J by 1 base, with 11 bases left in between. CDR3 length: 15 amino acids. Germline loops: CDR1 LNHNV, CDR2 YYDKDF (reference sequence). The CDR3 here is CATSNRGQSYNEQFF. CDR3 in DNA: TGTGCCACCAGCAACCGGGGACAATCCTACAATGAGCAGTTCTTC.

The CDR3 sequence is CASSFGGQGFLTDYGYTF. The DNA for the CDR3 is TGTGCCAGCAGCTTCGGGGGACAGGGATTCCTAACGGACTATGGCTACACCTTC. This chain joins TRBV11-2 and TRBJ1-2, with 9 nucleotides matching TRBD1. The CDR3 has 18 amino acids. CDR1 SGHAT and CDR2 FQNNGV come from the germline V gene. Trimming took 3 bases from V and 3 from J; bases not matched to a gene: 14. Full variable domain (missing parts from reference TRBV11-2 and TRBJ1-2): EAGVAQSPRYKIIEKRQSVAFWCNPISGHATLYWYQQILGQGPKLLIQFQNNGVVDDSQLPKDRFSAERLKGVDSTLKIQPAKLEDSAVYLCASSFGGQGFLTDYGYTFGSGTRLTVV.

The rearrangement links TRBV5-1 to TRBJ1-3; perhaps TRBD1 as D (6 bases). The V and J ends lost 4 bases and 5 bases respectively, with 10 bases between them. The CDR3 is 13 residues long. Germline lookup yields CDR1 SGHRS and CDR2 YFSETQ. CDR3 nucleotides: TGCGCCAGCAGCCCGGACAGTAGAAACACCATATATTTT. Translation: CASSPDSRNTIYF.

The rearrangement joins TRBV6-5 to TRBJ1-1, with TRBD1 identical over 7 bases. The CDR3 is 15 residues long. The germline gives CDR1 MNHEY, CDR2 SVGAGI. V was clipped by 6 bases and J by 10 bases; unmatched bases: 17. The CDR3 bases are TGTGCCAGCAGCCCCTTACCCTTTCGACAGGGCTCAGCTTTCTTT. Residues: CASSPLPFRQGSAFF.

This chain joins TRBV10-3 and TRBJ1-1; 9 bases fit TRBD1. V lost 6 bases to trimming and J lost 2 bases; unmatched junction nucleotides: 4. The V gene's germline CDR1 is ENHRY and CDR2 SYGVKD. The CDR3 totals 14 residues. The CDR3 loop reads CAISPGQGNTEAFF. CDR3 DNA sequence: TGTGCCATCAGCCCGGGACAGGGAAACACTGAAGCTTTCTTT.

This clone was detected a few times. The chain employs TRBV19 and TRBJ1-4; 8 positions agree with TRBD1. V dropped 7 bases and J dropped 8; count of bases not matched to a gene: 15. Germline assignment: CDR1 LNHDA and CDR2 SQIVND (reference sequence). The CDR3 runs to 16 residues. CDR3 amino acids: CASTISLGRGREKLFF. Here the CDR3 DNA reads TGTGCCAGTACCATATCCCTGGGCAGGGGGCGAGAAAAACTGTTTTTT.

This clone has a single count. This sequence joins TRBV11-2 and TRBJ2-3, with TRBD1 matching 7 bases. CDR3 length equals 15 residues. Germline-derived CDR1 and CDR2 are SGHAT and FQNNGV. V shed 5 bases, J shed 0 bases, and the junction held 5 bases outside the gene matches. The CDR3 DNA is TGTGCCAGCAGCGTAGGGGGCGTAAGCACAGATACGCAGTATTTT. Translated: CASSVGGVSTDTQYF.

This sequence joins TRBV28 and TRBJ2-1; 8 bases map to TRBD2. J was trimmed by 5 bases and V by 7 bases; bases with no gene match: 13. Germline loops: CDR1 MDHEN, CDR2 SYDVKM. The length of the CDR3 is 16 residues. The DNA of the CDR3 is TGTGCCAGCACTGCTCACGGGGGGGTACTAAACAATGAGCAGTTCTTC. Amino acids: CASTAHGGVLNNEQFF.

The gene calls are TRBV11-1 and TRBJ2-2; D remains ambiguous. The CDR3 totals 13 residues. CDR1 is SGHAT, CDR2 FQDESV, per germline (reference sequence). Trimming left V 5 bases short and J 5 bases short, with 9 bases between. This chain's CDR3 is CASSAQRTGELFF. For the CDR3, the DNA is TGTGCCAGCAGCGCACAGAGAACCGGGGAGCTGTTTTTT.

The chain has TRBV6-5 and TRBJ1-3, with D uncertain. Germline CDR1 is MNHEY and CDR2 is SVGAGI. The CDR3 runs to 15 residues. Trimming removed 4 bases from V and 0 bases from J, with 10 bases in between. CDR3 sequence reads: CASSSHTSSGNTIYF. The CDR3 nucleotides are TGTGCCAGCAGTTCCCACACCAGCTCTGGAAACACCATATATTTT.

The chain employs TRBV19 and TRBJ1-1; tentatively, D is TRBD1 (6 bases). Germline assignment: CDR1 LNHDA and CDR2 SQIVND (reference sequence). Trimming removed 4 bases at V and 0 bases at J, with 12 bases between. The CDR3 has 15 amino acids. CDR3 nucleotide sequence: TGTGCCAGTAGTACTCGGACAGACATGAACACTGAAGCTTTCTTT. Amino acid sequence: CASSTRTDMNTEAFF.

This chain joins TRBV10-1 and TRBJ2-1; 9 nucleotides agree with TRBD1. The germline gives CDR1 WNHNN, CDR2 SYGVQD (reference sequence). J was trimmed by 4 bases and V by 7 bases; bases with no gene match: 11. The CDR3 spans 16 residues. In DNA, the CDR3 is TGCGCCAGCAACAGACCGGGACAGGGCTTATACAATGAGCAGTTCTTC. Its protein is CASNRPGQGLYNEQFF.

This rearrangement joins TRBV5-5 to TRBJ2-5; 11 positions match TRBD2. J lost 4 bases, V lost 1 base, and 15 bases had no gene match. The CDR3 consists of 19 residues. Germline V gene lookup returns CDR1 SGHKS and CDR2 YYEKEE (reference sequence). The DNA for the CDR3 is TGTGCCAGCAGCTTGTTGGGGTCCCAACTAGCGGGAGAATTAGAGACCCAGTACTTC. Its protein product is CASSLLGSQLAGELETQYF.

The V gene is TRBV28, the J gene TRBJ1-1, with a weak D call TRBD1 (5 bases). The CDR3 has 15 amino acids. V was trimmed by 3 bases and J by 6 bases, leaving 17 bases between them. CDR1 is MDHEN and CDR2 is SYDVKM in the germline V gene. In DNA form, the CDR3 reads TGTGCCAGCAGTTTGGTCCTGGGAGGGGACCCTGAAGCTTTCTTT. Its translation: CASSLVLGGDPEAFF.

The V call is TRBV6-2 or TRBV6-3, the J call TRBJ1-5, with TRBD1 matching over 7 bases. The CDR3 sequence is 17 residues long. CDR1 is MNHEY and CDR2 is SVGEGT in the germline V gene. Trimming took 0 bases from V and 4 from J; bases not matched to a gene: 9. The CDR3 reads CASSYSGGRGQNQPQHF. For the CDR3, the DNA is TGTGCCAGCAGTTACTCAGGGGGCCGGGGGCAAAATCAGCCCCAGCATTTT.

The chain combines TRBV10-3 with TRBJ1-1, with 11 bases identical to TRBD1. The CDR3 runs 11 residues. Trimming took 9 bases from V and 10 from J; bases not matched to a gene: 4. The V gene's germline CDR1 is ENHRY and CDR2 SYGVKD. The CDR3 protein is CAIWTGGRAFF. The CDR3 bases are TGTGCCATATGGACAGGGGGCCGAGCTTTCTTT.

J is TRBJ2-2 and V is TRBV5-4; TRBD2 agrees at 11 bases. This CDR3 comprises 16 residues. Germline CDR1 and CDR2: SGHNT and YYREEE (reference sequence). Unmatched junction bases numbered 2, after V lost 3 bases and J lost 1 base. CDR3 sequence reads: CASSSGLAGNTGELFF. The CDR3 nucleotides are TGTGCCAGCAGCTCAGGACTAGCGGGGAACACCGGGGAGCTGTTTTTT.

For this clone: Relative to the germline gene, one junction end is altered; a read error may explain this. V usage is TRBV4-1 and J usage is TRBJ2-4; 8 nucleotides agree with TRBD1. The CDR3 loop spans 13 amino acids. Germline lookup yields CDR1 MGHRA and CDR2 YSYEKL. In DNA form, the CDR3 reads TGCGCCAGCAGCCAAGATTTTAGGGACAGGATGGTCTTC. It codes for CASSQDFRDRMVF.

This clone is a singleton in its sample. The chain links TRBV7-9 to TRBJ2-7; the D gene is possibly TRBD2 (6 bases). Germline CDR1 is SEHNR and CDR2 is FQNEAQ (reference sequence). V was cut by 4 bases and J by 9 bases, with 13 bases left in between. The CDR3 is 12 residues long. In DNA form, the CDR3 reads TGTGCCAGCAGCTCCGCGGGAACGGGGCAGTACGTC. Translation gives CASSSAGTGQYV.